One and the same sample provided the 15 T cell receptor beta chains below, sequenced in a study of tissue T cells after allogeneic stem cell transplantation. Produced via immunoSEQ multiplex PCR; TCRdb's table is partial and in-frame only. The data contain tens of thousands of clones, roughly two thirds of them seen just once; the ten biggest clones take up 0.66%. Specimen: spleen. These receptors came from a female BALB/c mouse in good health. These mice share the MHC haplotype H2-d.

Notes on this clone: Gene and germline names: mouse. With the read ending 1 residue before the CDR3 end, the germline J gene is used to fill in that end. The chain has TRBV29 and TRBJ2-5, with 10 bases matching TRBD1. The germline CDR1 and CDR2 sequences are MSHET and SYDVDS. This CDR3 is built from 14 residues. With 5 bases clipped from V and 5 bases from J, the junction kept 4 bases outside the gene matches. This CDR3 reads CASSDRGRGDTQYF. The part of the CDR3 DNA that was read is TGTGCTAGCAGTGACAGGGGGCGAGGAGACACCCAGTAC.

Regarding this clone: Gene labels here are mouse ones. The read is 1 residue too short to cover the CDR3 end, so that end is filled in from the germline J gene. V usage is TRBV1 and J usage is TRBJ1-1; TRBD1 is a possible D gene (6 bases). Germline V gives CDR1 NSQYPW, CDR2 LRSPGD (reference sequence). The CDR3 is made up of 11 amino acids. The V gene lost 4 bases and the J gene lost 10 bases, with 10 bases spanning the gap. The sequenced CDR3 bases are TGCACCTGCAGTGACAGGGAGGGAGTCTTC. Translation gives CTCSDREGVF. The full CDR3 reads CTCSDREGVFF.

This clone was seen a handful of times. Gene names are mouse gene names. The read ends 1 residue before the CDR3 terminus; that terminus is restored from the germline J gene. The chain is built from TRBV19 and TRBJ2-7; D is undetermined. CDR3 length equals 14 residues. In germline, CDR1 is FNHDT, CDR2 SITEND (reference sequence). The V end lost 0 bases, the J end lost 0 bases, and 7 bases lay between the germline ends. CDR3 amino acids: CASSIALVSYEQYF. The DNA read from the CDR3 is TGTGCCAGCAGTATAGCCCTGGTCTCCTATGAACAGTAC.

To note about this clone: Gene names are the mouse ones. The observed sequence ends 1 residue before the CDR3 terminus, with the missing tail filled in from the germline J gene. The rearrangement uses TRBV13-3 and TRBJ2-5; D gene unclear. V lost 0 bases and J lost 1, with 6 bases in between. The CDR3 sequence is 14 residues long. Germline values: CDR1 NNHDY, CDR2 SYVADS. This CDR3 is CASSDAGHQDTQYF. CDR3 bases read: TGTGCCAGCAGTGATGCGGGTCACCAAGACACCCAGTAC.

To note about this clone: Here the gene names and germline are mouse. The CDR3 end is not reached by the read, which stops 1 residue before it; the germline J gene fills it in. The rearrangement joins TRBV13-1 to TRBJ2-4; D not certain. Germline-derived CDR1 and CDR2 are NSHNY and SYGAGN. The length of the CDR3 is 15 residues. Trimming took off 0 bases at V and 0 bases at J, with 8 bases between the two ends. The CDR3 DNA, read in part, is TGTGCCAGCAGTGATGGGACGCCTAGTCAAAACACCTTGTAC. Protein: CASSDGTPSQNTLY. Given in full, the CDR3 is CASSDGTPSQNTLYF.

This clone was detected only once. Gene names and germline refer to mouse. The part of the CDR3 DNA that was read is TGTGGTGCTAGTGGTGCAGAAACGCTGTAT. Translation: CGASGAETLY. The CDR3 as a whole reads CGASGAETLYF. V is TRBV20 and J is TRBJ2-3; no clear D gene. The CDR3 is cut off 1 residue early in the read; its end comes from the germline J gene. Germline V gene sequence: CDR1 GFQATS, CDR2 STVNSAI. The CDR3 spans 11 residues. Deletions cut 3 bases from V and 1 base from J, with 2 bases between.

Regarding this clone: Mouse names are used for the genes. CDR3 DNA, as far as it was read: TGTGCCAGCGGTGATGCTAGTGCAGAAACGCTGTAT. Translated, it gives CASGDASAETLY. In full, the CDR3 is CASGDASAETLYF. J is TRBJ2-3 and V is TRBV13-2; D remains ambiguous. The read comes to an end 1 residue before the CDR3 does, leaving the germline J gene to fill in the end. Germline CDR1 and CDR2: NNHNN and SYGAGS (reference sequence). The CDR3 totals 13 residues. The V gene lost 0 bases and the J gene lost 0 bases, with 2 bases spanning the gap.

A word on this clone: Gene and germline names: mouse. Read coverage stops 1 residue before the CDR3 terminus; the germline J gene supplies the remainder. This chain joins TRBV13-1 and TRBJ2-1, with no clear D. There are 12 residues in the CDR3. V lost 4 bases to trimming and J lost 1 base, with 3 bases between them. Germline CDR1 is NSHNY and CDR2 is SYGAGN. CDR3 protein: CASSPNYAEQFF. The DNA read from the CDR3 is TGTGCCAGCAGTCCGAACTATGCTGAGCAGTTC.

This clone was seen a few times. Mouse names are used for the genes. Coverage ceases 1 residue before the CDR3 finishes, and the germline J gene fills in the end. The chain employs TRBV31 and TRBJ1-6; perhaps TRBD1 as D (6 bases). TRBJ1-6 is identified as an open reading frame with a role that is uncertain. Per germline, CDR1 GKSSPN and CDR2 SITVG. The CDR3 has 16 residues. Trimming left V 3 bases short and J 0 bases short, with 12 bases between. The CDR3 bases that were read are TGTGCCTGGAGCCTCCAGGGGAATTCCTATAATTCGCCCCTCTAC. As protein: CAWSLQGNSYNSPLY. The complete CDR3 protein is CAWSLQGNSYNSPLYF.

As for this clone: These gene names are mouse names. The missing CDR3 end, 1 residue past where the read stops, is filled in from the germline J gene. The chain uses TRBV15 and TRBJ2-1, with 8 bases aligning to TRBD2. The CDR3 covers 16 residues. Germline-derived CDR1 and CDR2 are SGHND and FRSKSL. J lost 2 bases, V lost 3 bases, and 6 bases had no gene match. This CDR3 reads CASSFGWGAHYAEQFF. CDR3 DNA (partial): TGTGCCAGCAGTTTTGGCTGGGGGGCCCACTATGCTGAGCAGTTC.

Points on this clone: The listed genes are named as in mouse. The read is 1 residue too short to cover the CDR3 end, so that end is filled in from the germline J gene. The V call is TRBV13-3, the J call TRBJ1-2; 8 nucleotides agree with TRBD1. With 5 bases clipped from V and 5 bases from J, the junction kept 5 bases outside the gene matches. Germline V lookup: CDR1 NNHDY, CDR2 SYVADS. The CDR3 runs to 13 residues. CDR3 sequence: CASRAGGRSDYTF. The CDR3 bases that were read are TGTGCCAGCAGGGCAGGGGGCAGGTCCGACTACACC.

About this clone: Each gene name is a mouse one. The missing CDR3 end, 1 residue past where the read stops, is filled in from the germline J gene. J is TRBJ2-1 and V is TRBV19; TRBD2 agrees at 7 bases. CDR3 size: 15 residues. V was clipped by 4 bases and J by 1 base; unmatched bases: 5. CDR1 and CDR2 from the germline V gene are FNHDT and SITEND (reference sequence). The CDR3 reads CASSRRLGNYAEQFF. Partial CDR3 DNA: TGTGCCAGCAGTCGAAGACTGGGCAACTATGCTGAGCAGTTC.

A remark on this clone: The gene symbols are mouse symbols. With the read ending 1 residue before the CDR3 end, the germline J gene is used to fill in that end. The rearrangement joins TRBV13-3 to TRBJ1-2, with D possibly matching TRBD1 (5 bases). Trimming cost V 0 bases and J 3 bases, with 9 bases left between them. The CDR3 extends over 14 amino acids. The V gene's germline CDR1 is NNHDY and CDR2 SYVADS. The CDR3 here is CASSDVGGDSDYTF. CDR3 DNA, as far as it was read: TGTGCCAGCAGTGATGTGGGGGGGGACTCCGACTACACC.

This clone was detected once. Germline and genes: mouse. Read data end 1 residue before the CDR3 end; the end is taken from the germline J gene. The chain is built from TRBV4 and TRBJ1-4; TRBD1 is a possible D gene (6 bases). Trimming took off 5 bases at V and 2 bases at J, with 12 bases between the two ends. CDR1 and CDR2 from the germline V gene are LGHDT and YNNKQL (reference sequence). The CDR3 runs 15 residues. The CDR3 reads CASSPRGQSNERLFF. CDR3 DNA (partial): TGTGCCAGCAGCCCCCGGGGGCAATCCAACGAAAGATTATTT.

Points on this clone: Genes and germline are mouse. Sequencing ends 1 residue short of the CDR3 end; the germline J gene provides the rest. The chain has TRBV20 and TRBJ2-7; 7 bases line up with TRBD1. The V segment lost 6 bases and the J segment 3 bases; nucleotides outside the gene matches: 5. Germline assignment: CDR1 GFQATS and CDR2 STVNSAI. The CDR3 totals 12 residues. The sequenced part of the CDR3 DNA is TGTGGTGCCCACAGGGGCCACTATGAACAGTAC. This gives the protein CGAHRGHYEQY. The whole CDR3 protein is CGAHRGHYEQYF.